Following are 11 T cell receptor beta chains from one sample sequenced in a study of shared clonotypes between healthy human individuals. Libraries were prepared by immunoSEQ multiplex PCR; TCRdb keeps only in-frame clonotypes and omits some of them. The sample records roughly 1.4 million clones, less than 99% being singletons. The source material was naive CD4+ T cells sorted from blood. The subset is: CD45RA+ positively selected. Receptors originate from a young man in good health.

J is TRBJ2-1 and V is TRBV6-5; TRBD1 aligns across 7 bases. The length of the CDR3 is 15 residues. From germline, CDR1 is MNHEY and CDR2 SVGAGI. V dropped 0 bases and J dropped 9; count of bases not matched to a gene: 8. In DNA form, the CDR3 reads TGTGCCAGCAGTTACTCTACAGGGGTTAAGACTGAGCAGTTCTTC. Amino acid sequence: CASSYSTGVKTEQFF.

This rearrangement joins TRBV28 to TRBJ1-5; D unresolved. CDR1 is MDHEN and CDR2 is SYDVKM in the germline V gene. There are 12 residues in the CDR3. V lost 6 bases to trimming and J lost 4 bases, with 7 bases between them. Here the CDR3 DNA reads TGTGCCAGCAGGGAACCAAATCAGCCCCAGCATTTT. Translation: CASREPNQPQHF.

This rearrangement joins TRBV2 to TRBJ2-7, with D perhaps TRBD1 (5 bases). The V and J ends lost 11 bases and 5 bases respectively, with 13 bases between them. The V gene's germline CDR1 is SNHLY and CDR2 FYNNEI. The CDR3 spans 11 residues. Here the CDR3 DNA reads TGTGCCGGGGCTAGTTTTAACGAGCAGTACTTC. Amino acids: CAGASFNEQYF.

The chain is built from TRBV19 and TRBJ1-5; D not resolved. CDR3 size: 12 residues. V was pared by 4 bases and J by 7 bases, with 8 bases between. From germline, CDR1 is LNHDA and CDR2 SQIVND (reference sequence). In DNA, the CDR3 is TGTGCCAGTAGTACCCGTGGCCAGCCCCAGCATTTT. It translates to CASSTRGQPQHF.

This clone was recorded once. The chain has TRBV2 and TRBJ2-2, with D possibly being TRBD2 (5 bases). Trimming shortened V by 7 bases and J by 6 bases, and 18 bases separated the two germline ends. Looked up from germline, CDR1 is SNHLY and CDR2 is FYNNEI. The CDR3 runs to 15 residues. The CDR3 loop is CASIQTASSPGELFF. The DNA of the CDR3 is TGTGCCAGCATTCAAACGGCTAGCTCCCCCGGGGAGCTGTTTTTT.

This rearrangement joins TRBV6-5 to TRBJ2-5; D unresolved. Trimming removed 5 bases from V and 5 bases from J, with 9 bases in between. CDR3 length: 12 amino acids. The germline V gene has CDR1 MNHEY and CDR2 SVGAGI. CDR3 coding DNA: TGTGCCAGCAGTAATCAACGGGAGACCCAGTACTTC. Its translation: CASSNQRETQYF.

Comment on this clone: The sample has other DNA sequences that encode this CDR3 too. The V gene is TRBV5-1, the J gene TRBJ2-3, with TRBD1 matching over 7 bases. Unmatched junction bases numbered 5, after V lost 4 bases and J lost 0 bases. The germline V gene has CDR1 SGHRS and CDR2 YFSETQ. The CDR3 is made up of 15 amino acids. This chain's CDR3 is CASSPGTVSTDTQYF. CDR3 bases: TGCGCCAGCAGCCCCGGGACAGTGAGCACAGATACGCAGTATTTT. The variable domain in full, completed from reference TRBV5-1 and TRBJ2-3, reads KAGVTQTPRYLIKTRGQQVTLSCSPISGHRSVSWYQQTPGQGLQFLFEYFSETQRNKGNFPGRFSGRQFSNSRSEMNVSTLELGDSALYLCASSPGTVSTDTQYFGPGTRLTVL.

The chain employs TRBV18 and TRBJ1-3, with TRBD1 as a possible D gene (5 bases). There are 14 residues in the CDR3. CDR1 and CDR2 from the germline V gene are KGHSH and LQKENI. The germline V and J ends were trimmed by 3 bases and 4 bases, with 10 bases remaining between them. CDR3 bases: TGTGCCAGCTCACCCGCAGGGTTGGGAAACACCATATATTTT. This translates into CASSPAGLGNTIYF.

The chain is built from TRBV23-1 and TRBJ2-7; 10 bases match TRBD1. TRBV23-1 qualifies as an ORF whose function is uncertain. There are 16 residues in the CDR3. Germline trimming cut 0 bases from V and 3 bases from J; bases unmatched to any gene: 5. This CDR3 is CASSQSGRDRGYEQYF. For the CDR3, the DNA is TGCGCCAGCAGTCAATCTGGGAGGGACAGGGGCTACGAGCAGTACTTC.

CDR3 coding DNA: TGTGCCAGCAGTTTACGAGACAGGGGATACAATGAGCAGTTCTTC. This translates into CASSLRDRGYNEQFF. The rearrangement joins TRBV6-5 to TRBJ2-1; 8 nucleotides line up with TRBD1. The germline V gene encodes CDR1 MNHEY and CDR2 SVGAGI. The CDR3 is made up of 15 amino acids. The V and J ends lost 4 bases and 4 bases, in that order; junction bases with no gene match: 6.

The CDR3 coding sequence is TGTGCCAGCACCTCCAGCCTAGCGAACTACTACGAGCAGTACTTC. Translated: CASTSSLANYYEQYF. The rearrangement joins TRBV6-5 to TRBJ2-7; the D gene is possibly TRBD2 (6 bases). V dropped 7 bases and J dropped 3 bases, with 19 bases sitting between them. The CDR3 contains 15 residues. CDR1 MNHEY and CDR2 SVGAGI come from the germline V gene.